Following are 14 T cell receptor beta chains from one sample sequenced in a study of PD-1 blockade in classical Hodgkin lymphoma. Specified time point: newly diagnosed, previously untreated cHL patient sample. Clones were read by immunoSEQ multiplex PCR, and TCRdb kept only the in-frame ones, dropping some. The sample lists 45,000 to 60,000 clones, roughly 91% occurring once. The sample was peripheral blood mononuclear cells (PBMCs). These receptors all stem from a human donor with classical Hodgkin lymphoma.

This clone appeared once. The V call is TRBV5-6, the J call TRBJ2-7; 7 nucleotides align to TRBD2. Germline V gene data show CDR1 as SGHDT and CDR2 as YYEEEE. The CDR3 runs 15 residues. The ends lost 1 base at V and 1 base at J; junction bases unmatched: 5. CDR3 nucleotides: TGTGCCAGCAGCTTGTGGAGCGGGGTTTCCTACGAGCAGTACGTC. As protein: CASSLWSGVSYEQYV.

The chain combines TRBV21-1 with TRBJ1-5; the table's TRBD1 call for D was not verified on the DNA. TRBV21-1 is a pseudogene segment. The CDR3 loop spans 15 amino acids. The CDR3 nucleotides read TGTGCCAGCAACTTGGGGCGCCTGAGCAATCAGCCCCAGCATTTT. Residues: CASNLGRLSNQPQHF.

The chain carries TRBV7-8 and TRBJ1-5; D might be TRBD1 (5 bases). V gave up 6 bases and J gave up 4 bases, with 13 bases separating them. The CDR3 spans 14 residues. Germline V CDR1 and CDR2: SGHVS, FQNEAQ. Here the CDR3 reads CASRLGAQNQPQHF. CDR3 DNA: TGTGCCAGCAGACTAGGGGCGCAAAATCAGCCCCAGCATTTT.

This chain uses TRBV2 with TRBJ2-2; 8 nucleotides match TRBD2. Trimming cost V 5 bases and J 4 bases; bases outside gene matches: 6. Looked up from germline, CDR1 is SNHLY and CDR2 is FYNNEI. CDR3 length: 15 residues. The CDR3: CASSLTSGSTGELFF. DNA for the CDR3: TGTGCCAGCAGTCTAACTAGCGGTAGCACCGGGGAGCTGTTTTTT.

V gene TRBV7-3 combines with J gene TRBJ2-2; tentatively, D is TRBD1 (6 bases). The CDR3 has 16 residues. Germline V gene data show CDR1 as SGHTA and CDR2 as FQGTGA. Trimming shortened V by 2 bases and J by 4 bases, and 14 bases separated the two germline ends. In DNA, the CDR3 is TGTGCCAGCAGCTTATTCGGGGCAGGGGTCACCGGGGAGCTGTTTTTT. It codes for CASSLFGAGVTGELFF.

The genes are TRBV2 and TRBJ1-2; D is ambiguous. The V and J ends lost 5 bases and 6 bases respectively, with 16 bases between them. Germline values: CDR1 SNHLY, CDR2 FYNNEI. CDR3 length: 14 residues. The CDR3, as DNA: TGTGCCAGCAGTCCCTCCACAGCCTGGAATGGCTACACCTTC. This sequence encodes CASSPSTAWNGYTF.

The V and J genes are TRBV10-3 and TRBJ1-4, with D hard to call. V gave up 7 bases and J gave up 8 bases, with 17 bases separating them. The CDR3 totals 14 residues. Germline lookup yields CDR1 ENHRY and CDR2 SYGVKD. The chain's CDR3 is CAIKGSGQGEKLFF. In nucleotides, the CDR3 is TGTGCCATCAAAGGTTCAGGCCAAGGGGAAAAACTGTTTTTT.

The chain uses TRBV25-1 and TRBJ2-3; D is uncertain. The CDR3 extends over 14 amino acids. Trimming stripped 1 base from V and 2 bases from J, with 7 bases between. Germline assignment: CDR1 MGHDK and CDR2 SYGVNS. The CDR3 protein is CASSEWGNTDTQYF. Here the CDR3 DNA reads TGTGCCAGCAGTGAATGGGGTAACACAGATACGCAGTATTTT.

This clone showed up just once. This CDR3 is CASTGTVVRGTGELFF. As DNA, the CDR3 is TGCGCCAGCACCGGGACCGTCGTGAGGGGCACCGGGGAGCTGTTTTTT. The chain employs TRBV5-1 and TRBJ2-2; D may correspond to TRBD1 or TRBD2 (5 bases each). The germline gives CDR1 SGHRS, CDR2 YFSETQ. V was pared by 6 bases and J by 4 bases, with 19 bases between. This CDR3 has 16 amino acids.

CDR3 nucleotides: TGTGCCAGCAGTAGAGCGGGAGAGGCCGCCTACGAGCAGTACTTC. Residues: CASSRAGEAAYEQYF. This rearrangement joins TRBV28 to TRBJ2-7; 8 bases match TRBD2. The CDR3 length is 15 residues. Trimming cost V 5 bases and J 2 bases; bases outside gene matches: 8. Germline V gene data show CDR1 as MDHEN and CDR2 as SYDVKM. The full variable domain, its missing parts supplied by reference TRBV28 and TRBJ2-7, is DVKVTQSSRYLVKRTGEKVFLECVQDMDHENMFWYRQDPGLGLRLIYFSYDVKMKEKGDIPEGYSVSREKKERFSLILESASTNQTSMYLCASSRAGEAAYEQYFGPGTRLTVT.

V gene TRBV6-6 combines with J gene TRBJ2-1; D is uncertain. This CDR3 contains 11 residues. CDR1 and CDR2 (germline): MNHNY, SVGAGI (reference sequence). V was shortened by 2 bases and J by 8 bases, with 4 bases between the two germline ends. CDR3 DNA sequence: TGTGCCAGCAGTTACGGGGATGAGCAGTTCTTC. This codes for CASSYGDEQFF.

The V and J genes are TRBV5-1 and TRBJ2-3; TRBD1 matches 10 bases. In germline, CDR1 is SGHRS, CDR2 YFSETQ. The CDR3 is made up of 14 amino acids. V lost 4 bases to trimming and J lost 4 bases; unmatched junction nucleotides: 3. The CDR3, as DNA: TGCGCCAGCAGCGTAGGACAGGGGGCAGATACGCAGTATTTT. This codes for CASSVGQGADTQYF.

The chain combines TRBV11-3 with TRBJ2-5, with TRBD2 matching over 7 bases. Germline assignment: CDR1 SGHNT and CDR2 YENEEA. The CDR3 is 17 amino acids. The V and J ends lost 1 base and 1 base, in that order; junction bases with no gene match: 9. The CDR3 loop is CASSLGPPSSGQETQYF. The CDR3 region has the DNA TGTGCCAGCAGCTTAGGTCCCCCCTCTAGCGGCCAAGAGACCCAGTACTTC.

V usage is TRBV19 and J usage is TRBJ2-2; D is unclear. Germline V CDR1 and CDR2: LNHDA, SQIVND (reference sequence). This CDR3 has 12 residues. The ends were cut back, 1 base at V and 7 bases at J, with 4 bases in the middle. The chain's CDR3 is CASSIGGGELFF. The CDR3, as DNA: TGTGCCAGTAGTATAGGAGGCGGGGAGCTGTTTTTT.